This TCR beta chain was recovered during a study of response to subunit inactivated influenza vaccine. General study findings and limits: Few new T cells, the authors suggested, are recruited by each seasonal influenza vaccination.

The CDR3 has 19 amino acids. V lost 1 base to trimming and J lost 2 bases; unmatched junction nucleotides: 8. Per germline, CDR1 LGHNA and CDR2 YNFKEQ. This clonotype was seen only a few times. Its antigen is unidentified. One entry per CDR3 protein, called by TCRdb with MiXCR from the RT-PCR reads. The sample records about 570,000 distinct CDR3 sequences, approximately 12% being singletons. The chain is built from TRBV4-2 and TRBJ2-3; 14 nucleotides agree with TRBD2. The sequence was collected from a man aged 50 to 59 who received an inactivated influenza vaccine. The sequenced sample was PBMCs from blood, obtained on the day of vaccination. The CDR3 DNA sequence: TGTGCCAGCAGCCAAGTTACGACTAGCGGGGGGGCCCTCACAGATACGCAGTATTTT. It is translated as CASSQVTTSGGALTDTQYF.